This TCR beta chain was obtained from a study of response to subunit inactivated influenza vaccine (dated by TCRdb to 2017 to 2018). Some background on the complete study: To follow how T cells responded to a trivalent subunit inactivated influenza vaccine, the researchers relied on deep quantitative profiling of the T cell receptor repertoire. Study-wide findings and limitations: The authors proposed that each seasonal influenza vaccination may bring in only a limited number of new T cells.

Library preparation used RT-PCR. Data came from an Illumina HiSeq 2500. The public reads were reanalyzed by TCRdb: fastp trimming at Q25, MiXCR alignment, in-frame beta chains only. Rows with one shared CDR3 protein collapse into an entry with the most common genes and DNA. The sample table holds about 700,000 distinct CDR3 sequences, of which more than 11% were seen once. Of the sample, 6.5% to 8.5% is held by the ten largest clones. V loses 2 bases, J loses 2 bases, and the germline ends lie 11 bases apart. Spanning cysteine to phenylalanine, the CDR3 consists of 15 amino acids. Only the CDR3 DNA is retained, 45 bases long and in frame from the first base. The germline V gene sets CDR1 to SGHTA and CDR2 to FQGNSA. This clonotype was recorded a few times. Which antigen it targets is not known. The input lacks base qualities; no much larger clone sits a single base away.

The TCR was taken from a middle-aged man who received an inactivated influenza vaccine. Donor details come from another sample of the same person, matched by shared clones. The rearranged chain carries TRBV7-2 and TRBJ2-3; the D gene lacks a confident call. Sample: PBMCs from blood, taken approximately 15 days before vaccination. The DNA sequence is as follows: TGTGCCAGCAGCTTATTCTCAGCATTCACAGATACGCAGTATTTT. Its protein is CASSLFSAFTDTQYF.